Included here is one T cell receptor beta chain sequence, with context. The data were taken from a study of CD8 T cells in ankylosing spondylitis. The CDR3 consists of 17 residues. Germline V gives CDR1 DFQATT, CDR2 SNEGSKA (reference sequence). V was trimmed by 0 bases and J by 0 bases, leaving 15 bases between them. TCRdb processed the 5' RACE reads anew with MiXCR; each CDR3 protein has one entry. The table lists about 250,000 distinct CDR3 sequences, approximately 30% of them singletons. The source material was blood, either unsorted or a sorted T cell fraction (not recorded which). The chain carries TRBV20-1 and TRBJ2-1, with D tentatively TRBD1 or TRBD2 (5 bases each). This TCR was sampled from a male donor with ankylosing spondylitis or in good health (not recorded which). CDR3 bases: TGCAGTGCTAGAGATCACTTTTATGGGGGCTCCTACAATGAGCAGTTCTTC. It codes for CSARDHFYGGSYNEQFF.